The source of this TCR beta chain is a study of T cells in Graves' hyperthyroidism and ophthalmopathy. Findings and caveats of the study: In blood, most of the thyroid clonotypes expanded above 0.001 were also present.

V trimming: 0 bases; J trimming: 1 base; junction bases outside the gene matches: 10. CDR3 length: 17 residues. Germline V gene sequence: CDR1 DFQATT, CDR2 SNEGSKA (reference sequence). This clonotype has at least ten counts. The antigen is undetermined. There were TCR beta CDR3 regions amplified from RNA transcripts. The study used the HTBI primer set for a first-round RT-PCR of the TCR CDR3. TCRdb passed the multiplex PCR reads through MiXCR, listing each CDR3 protein once. This sample carries roughly 180,000 distinct CDR3 sequences, about 9% of them seen once, and the ten largest clones take 22%. The rearrangement joins TRBV20-1 to TRBJ2-3, with 7 bases identical to TRBD1. The sequence came from a woman under 30 with Graves' hyperthyroidism that later progressed to Graves' ophthalmopathy. Sequenced: blood. Here the CDR3 reads CSARDLFTGERTDTQYF. DNA for the CDR3: TGCAGTGCTAGAGATCTTTTCACAGGGGAACGCACAGATACGCAGTATTTT.